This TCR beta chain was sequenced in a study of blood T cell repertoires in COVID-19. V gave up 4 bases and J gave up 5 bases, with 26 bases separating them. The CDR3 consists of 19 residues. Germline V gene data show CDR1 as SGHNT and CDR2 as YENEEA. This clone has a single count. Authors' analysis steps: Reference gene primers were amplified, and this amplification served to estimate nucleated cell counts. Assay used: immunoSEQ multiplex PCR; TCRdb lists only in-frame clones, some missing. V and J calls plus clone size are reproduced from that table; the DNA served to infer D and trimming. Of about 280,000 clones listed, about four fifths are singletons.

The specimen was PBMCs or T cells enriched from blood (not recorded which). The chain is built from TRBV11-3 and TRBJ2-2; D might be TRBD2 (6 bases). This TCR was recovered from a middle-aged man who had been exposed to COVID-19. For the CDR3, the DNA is TGTGCCAGCAGCTCGAGGGGTTTATGGGGGGATGAGAGGACCGGGGAGCTGTTTTTT. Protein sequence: CASSSRGLWGDERTGELFF. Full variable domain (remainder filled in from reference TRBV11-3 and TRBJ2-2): EAGVVQSPRYKIIEKKQPVAFWCNPISGHNTLYWYLQNLGQGPELLIRYENEEAVDDSQLPKDRFSAERLKGVDSTLKIQPAELGDSAVYLCASSSRGLWGDERTGELFFGEGSRLTVL.